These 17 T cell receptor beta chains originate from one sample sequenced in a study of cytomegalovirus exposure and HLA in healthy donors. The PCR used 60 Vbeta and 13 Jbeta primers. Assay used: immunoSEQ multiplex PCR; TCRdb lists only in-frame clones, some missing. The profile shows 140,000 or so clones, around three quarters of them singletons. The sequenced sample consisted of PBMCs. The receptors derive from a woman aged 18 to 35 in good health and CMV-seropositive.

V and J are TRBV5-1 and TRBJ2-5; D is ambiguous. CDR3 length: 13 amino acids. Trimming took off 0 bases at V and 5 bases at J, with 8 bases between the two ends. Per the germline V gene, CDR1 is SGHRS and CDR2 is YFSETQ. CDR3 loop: CASSLAPFETQYF. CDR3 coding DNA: TGCGCCAGCAGCTTGGCCCCTTTTGAGACCCAGTACTTC.

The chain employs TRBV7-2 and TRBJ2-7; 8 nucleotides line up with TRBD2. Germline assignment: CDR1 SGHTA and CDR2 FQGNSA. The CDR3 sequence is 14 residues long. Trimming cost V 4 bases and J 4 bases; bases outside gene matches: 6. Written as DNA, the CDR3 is TGTGCCAGCAGCTCCTACCGGGGGGGGTACGAGCAGTACTTC. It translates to CASSSYRGGYEQYF.

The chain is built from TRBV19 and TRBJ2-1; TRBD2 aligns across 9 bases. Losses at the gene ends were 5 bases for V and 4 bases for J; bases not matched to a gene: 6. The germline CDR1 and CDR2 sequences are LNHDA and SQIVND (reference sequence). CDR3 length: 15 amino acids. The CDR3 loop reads CASSPASGAYNEQFF. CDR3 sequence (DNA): TGTGCCAGTAGTCCCGCTAGCGGGGCATACAATGAGCAGTTCTTC.

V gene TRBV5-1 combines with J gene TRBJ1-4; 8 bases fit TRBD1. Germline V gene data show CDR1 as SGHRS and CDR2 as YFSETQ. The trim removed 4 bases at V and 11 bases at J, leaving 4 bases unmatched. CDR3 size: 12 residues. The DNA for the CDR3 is TGCGCCAGCAGCGTGGGACAGGACAAACTGTTTTTT. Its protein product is CASSVGQDKLFF.

DNA of the CDR3: TGTGCCAGCAGTGAAGCGCCTAGCGGGGCCGTCTCTGGGGCCAACGTCCTGACTTTC. This gives the protein CASSEAPSGAVSGANVLTF. The chain links TRBV6-1 to TRBJ2-6, with 9 positions matching TRBD2. There are 19 residues in the CDR3. Per the germline V gene, CDR1 is MNHNS and CDR2 is SASEGT. V was pared by 0 bases and J by 0 bases, with 6 bases of the junction left unmatched.

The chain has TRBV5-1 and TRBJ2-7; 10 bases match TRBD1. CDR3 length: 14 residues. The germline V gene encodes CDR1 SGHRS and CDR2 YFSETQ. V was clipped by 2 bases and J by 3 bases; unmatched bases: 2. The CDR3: CASSFGTGDYEQYF. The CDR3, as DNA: TGCGCCAGCAGCTTCGGGACAGGGGACTACGAGCAGTACTTC.

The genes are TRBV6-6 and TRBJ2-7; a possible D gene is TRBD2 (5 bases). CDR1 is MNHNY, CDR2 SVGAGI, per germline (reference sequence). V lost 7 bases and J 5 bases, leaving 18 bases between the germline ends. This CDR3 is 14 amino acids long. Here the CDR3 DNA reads TGTGCCAGCACCCCGAACCCGAGGGTCCACGAGCAGTACTTC. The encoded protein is CASTPNPRVHEQYF.

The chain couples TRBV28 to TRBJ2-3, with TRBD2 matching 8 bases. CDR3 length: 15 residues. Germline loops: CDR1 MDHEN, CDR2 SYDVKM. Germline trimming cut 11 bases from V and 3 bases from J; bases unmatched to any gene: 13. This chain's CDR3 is CASTGGRGWTDTQYF. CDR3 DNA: TGTGCCTCAACGGGGGGGCGGGGTTGGACAGATACGCAGTATTTT.

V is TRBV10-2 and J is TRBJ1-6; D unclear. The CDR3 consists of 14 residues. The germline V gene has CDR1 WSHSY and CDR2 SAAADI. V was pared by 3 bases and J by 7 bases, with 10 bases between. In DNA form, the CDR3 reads TGCGCCAGCAGTGAATCGGCGGGAAATTCACCCCTCCACTTT. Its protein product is CASSESAGNSPLHF.

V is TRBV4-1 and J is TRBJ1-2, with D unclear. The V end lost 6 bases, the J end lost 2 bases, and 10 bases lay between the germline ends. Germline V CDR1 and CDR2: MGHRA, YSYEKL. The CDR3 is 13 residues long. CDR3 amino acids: CASRQTDNYGYTF. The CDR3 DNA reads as TGCGCCAGCAGGCAGACTGACAACTATGGCTACACCTTC.

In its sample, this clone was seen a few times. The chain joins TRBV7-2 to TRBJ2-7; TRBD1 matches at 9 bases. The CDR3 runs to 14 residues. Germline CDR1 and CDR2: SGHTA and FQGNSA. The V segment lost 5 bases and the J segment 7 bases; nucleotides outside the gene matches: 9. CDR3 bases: TGTGCCAGCAGCCCACGGACAGGGGCAGGTGAGCAGTACTTC. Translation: CASSPRTGAGEQYF.

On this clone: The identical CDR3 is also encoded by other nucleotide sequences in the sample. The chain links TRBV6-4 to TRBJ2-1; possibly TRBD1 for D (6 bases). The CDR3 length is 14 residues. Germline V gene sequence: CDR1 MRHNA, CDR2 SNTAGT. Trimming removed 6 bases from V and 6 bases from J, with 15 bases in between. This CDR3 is CASSAGVRGNEQFF. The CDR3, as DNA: TGTGCCAGCAGCGCCGGCGTCAGGGGCAATGAGCAGTTCTTC.

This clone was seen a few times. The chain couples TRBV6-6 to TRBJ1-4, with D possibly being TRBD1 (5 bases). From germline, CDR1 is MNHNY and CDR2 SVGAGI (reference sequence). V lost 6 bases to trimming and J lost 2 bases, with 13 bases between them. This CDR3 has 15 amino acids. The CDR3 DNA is TGTGCCAGCAGCCCCCTGGACAAGACTAATGAAAAACTGTTTTTT. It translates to CASSPLDKTNEKLFF.

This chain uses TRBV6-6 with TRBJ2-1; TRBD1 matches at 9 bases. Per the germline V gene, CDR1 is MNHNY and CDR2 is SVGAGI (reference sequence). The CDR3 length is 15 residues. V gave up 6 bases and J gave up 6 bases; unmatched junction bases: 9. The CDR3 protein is CASSRGQGFGNEQFF. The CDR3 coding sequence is TGTGCCAGCAGCCGGGGACAGGGTTTTGGCAATGAGCAGTTCTTC.

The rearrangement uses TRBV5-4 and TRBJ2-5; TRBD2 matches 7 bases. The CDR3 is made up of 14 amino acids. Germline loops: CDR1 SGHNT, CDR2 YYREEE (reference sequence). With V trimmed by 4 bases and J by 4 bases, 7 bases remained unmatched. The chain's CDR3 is CASSRERGGETQYF. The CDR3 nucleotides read TGTGCCAGCAGCCGTGAGCGGGGCGGAGAGACCCAGTACTTC.

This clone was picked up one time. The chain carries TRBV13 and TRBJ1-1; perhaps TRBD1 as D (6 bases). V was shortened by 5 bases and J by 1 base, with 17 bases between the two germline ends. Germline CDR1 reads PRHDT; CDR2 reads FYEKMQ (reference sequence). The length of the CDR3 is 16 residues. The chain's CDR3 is CASSRGGGKRNTEAFF. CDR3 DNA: TGTGCCAGCAGCCGAGGGGGGGGGAAGCGGAACACTGAAGCTTTCTTT.

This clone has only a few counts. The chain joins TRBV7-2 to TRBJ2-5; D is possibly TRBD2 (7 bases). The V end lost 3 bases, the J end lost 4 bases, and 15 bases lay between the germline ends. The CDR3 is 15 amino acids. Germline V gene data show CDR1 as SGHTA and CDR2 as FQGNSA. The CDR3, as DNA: TGTGCCAGCAGCTTGGGGGCGGGGGCCAGAGAGACCCAGTACTTC. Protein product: CASSLGAGARETQYF.